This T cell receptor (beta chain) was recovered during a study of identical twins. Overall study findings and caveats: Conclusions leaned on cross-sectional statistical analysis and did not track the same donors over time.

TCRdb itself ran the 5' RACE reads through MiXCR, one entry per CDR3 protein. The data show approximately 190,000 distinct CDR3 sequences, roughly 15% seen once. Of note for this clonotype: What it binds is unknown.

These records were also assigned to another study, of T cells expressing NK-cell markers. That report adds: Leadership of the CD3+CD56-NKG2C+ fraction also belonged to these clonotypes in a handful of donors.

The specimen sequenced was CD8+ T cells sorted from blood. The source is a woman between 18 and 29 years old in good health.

This chain's CDR3 is CASSLATSGLYNEQFF. The CDR3 DNA reads as TGCGCCAGCAGCTTGGCGACTAGCGGACTCTACAATGAGCAGTTCTTC. The gene calls are TRBV5-1 and TRBJ2-1, with TRBD2 matching over 9 bases. The CDR3 runs to 16 residues. J was trimmed by 3 bases and V by 0 bases; bases with no gene match: 4. CDR1 and CDR2 (germline): SGHRS, YFSETQ.